The T cell receptor beta chain under discussion was sequenced for a study of vaccination effects on CD4 cells after COVID-19. The protocol was immunoSEQ multiplex PCR, while the TCRdb copy is restricted to in-frame clones and leaves out a portion. The data contain tens of thousands of clones, over 65% of them seen just once; the ten biggest clones take up 5%. Antigen-specific CD4+ T cells expanded by the ViraFEST assay with viral peptide pools were then sequenced. Isolating CD4+ T cells followed less than 12 days of culture. PCR showed that the person got SARS-CoV-2 infection at some point between March and December 2020. A pool of HIV-1 Nef peptides served as the condition for the negative control culture. On day 3 and again on day 7, half the medium was replaced with IL-2 medium. V lost 7 bases to trimming and J lost 0 bases, with 7 bases between them. Germline V gene lookup returns CDR1 SGHNT and CDR2 YENEEA. The CDR3 totals 14 residues.

Note on this clone: Its antigen is still unknown.

V is TRBV11-3 and J is TRBJ2-6; D uncertain. The sequence was collected from a human donor who had a prior SARS-CoV-2 infection. Sample: CD4+ T cells from PBMCs cultured with HIV peptides, taken before COVID-19 vaccination. Described subset: HIV-1 Nef peptide pool negative control/reference culture. CDR3 amino acids: CASTRSSGANVLTF. CDR3 coding DNA: TGTGCCAGCACCAGGAGCTCTGGGGCCAACGTCCTGACTTTC.